Included here is one T cell receptor (beta chain) sequence, with context. In this sample, this clone turned up once. Its antigen is unknown. Per-nucleotide qualities are absent, and no much larger clonotype sits a single base away. Reading the germline V gene gives CDR1 SNHLY and CDR2 FYNNEI. From the cysteine up to the phenylalanine, the CDR3 has a length of 14 residues. Only the CDR3 portion is preserved as DNA: 42 bases, with reading frame beginning at the first base. The germline ends are 20 bases apart after V is trimmed by 10 bases and J by 10 bases. After CFSE-labeled PBMCs were cultured without any stimulus, the autoproliferating (CFSEdim) and non-proliferating (CFSEhi) T cell fractions were each sequenced on their own. Altogether, fewer than 6.5x10^7 CFSE-labeled PBMCs were kept in culture for around 7 days with no stimulus, after which the replicate wells were combined. Labeling of PBMCs used 0.45 to 0.5 uM CFSE, and the cells were then grown in serum-free AIM-V medium with no exogenous stimuli added. PBMCs were obtained by Ficoll density gradient centrifugation and kept cryopreserved until use. Using a FACSAria III, live 7-AAD-negative cells were sorted, then washed with PBS and stored frozen at -80 degrees C as dry pellets.

This specimen comes from a study of memory B cells and T cells in multiple sclerosis (dated by TCRdb to the late 2010s). Regarding the study in general: In multiple sclerosis patients, the study set the TCR beta repertoires of autoproliferating peripheral T cells against those of T cells infiltrating brain lesions. A couple of multiple sclerosis patients were included in the TCR sequencing because brain lesions obtained at autopsy or brain-infiltrating cells obtained from biopsy were available for them. General study outcomes and caveats: Clone-set sizes varied between compartments, which affected the numbers of shared clonotypes and made normalization necessary.

Using the immunoSEQ Platform, TCRbeta CDR3 regions were amplified from extracted genomic DNA. Multiplex PCR, high-throughput sequencing and a vendor bioinformatics pipeline were brought together in the immunoSEQ assay. As for the original processing: Non-productive sequences and CDR3s under 4 amino acids long were removed, and the clonotype frequencies in each sample were recalculated. Shared clonotypes were identified in immunoSEQ Analyzer 2.0 as identical CDR3 amino acid, V gene and J gene sequences. To normalize repertoire overlap, the number of shared clonotypes was divided by the product of the two clone-set sizes and multiplied by 1000 to give arbitrary units. TCRdb provides this immuneACCESS table in a form limited to in-frame rearrangements. Some clones are lacking; in checked studies, under half of them reflect an unresolved V gene, and why the rest are absent is not known. The V and J calls and clone size were taken over from that table, and D and trimming were inferred from the DNA. For this sample the table gives about 45,000 clones, of which approximately 80% were detected only once. The leading ten clones occupy 0.9% to 1.4% of the sample.

The origin of this receptor is a human donor with multiple sclerosis. The chain is assembled from TRBV2 and TRBJ1-6, with TRBD1 perhaps the D gene, on 5 matching bases. The sample taken for sequencing was PBMCs from blood kept in culture. The DNA sequence reads TGTGCCACCATACAGGACTATACCAACTCACCCCTCCACTTT. It encodes CATIQDYTNSPLHF.